This entry lists 6 T cell receptor beta chains sequenced from one sample in a study of spatial heterogeneity in lung cancer. Via MiXCR, TCRdb re-called the 5' RACE reads, giving one row per CDR3 protein. The table lists fewer than 8,500 distinct CDR3 sequences, 6.5% to 9% of them singletons. These TCRs' antigens remain unknown. Time point specified: sample taken at primary tumor resection. Study-wide findings and caveats: Tumor mutation counts were tracked by expanded intratumoral alpha and beta TCR counts.

Specimen: lung tumor tissue, collected at surgery. The receptor source for this set is a female donor with early-stage non-small cell lung cancer.

This clonotype was counted only a few times. The chain joins TRBV14 to TRBJ2-1; D is perhaps TRBD2 (6 bases). The CDR3 loop spans 17 amino acids. Germline V gene data show CDR1 as SGHDN and CDR2 as FVKESK. Trimming left V 0 bases short and J 4 bases short, with 16 bases between. CDR3 DNA sequence: TGTGCCAGCAGCCAAGATCGCGCGGGACCCCCGTACAATGAGCAGTTCTTC. It is translated as CASSQDRAGPPYNEQFF. Using reference TRBV14 and TRBJ2-1 for the parts outside the CDR3, the full variable domain is EAGVTQFPSHSVIEKGQTVTLRCDPISGHDNLYWYRRVMGKEIKFLLHFVKESKQDESGMPNNRFLAERTGGTYSTLKVQPAELEDSGVYFCASSQDRAGPPYNEQFFGPGTRLTVL.

This clonotype is labeled as medium-sized. The chain joins TRBV7-9 to TRBJ2-2; D is undetermined. Trimming shortened V by 1 base and J by 1 base, and 4 bases separated the two germline ends. The CDR3 is 14 residues long. The V gene's germline CDR1 is SEHNR and CDR2 FQNEAQ (reference sequence). In DNA, the CDR3 is TGTGCCAGCAGCTTAGTGGGGAACACCGGGGAGCTGTTTTTT. Residues: CASSLVGNTGELFF.

This clonotype is termed medium-sized. The V gene is TRBV27, the J gene TRBJ2-1; maybe TRBD1 (6 bases). This CDR3 is 14 amino acids long. Germline V lookup: CDR1 MNHEY, CDR2 SMNVEV (reference sequence). Trimming took 2 bases from V and 6 from J, leaving 11 bases between them. CDR3 in amino acids: CASSLVRGGNEQFF. Here the CDR3 DNA reads TGTGCCAGCAGTTTAGTCAGGGGCGGCAATGAGCAGTTCTTC.

This clonotype showed up many times. At one boundary the junction diverges from the germline segment, which might be a read error. V usage is TRBV7-7 and J usage is TRBJ2-5; 7 bases align to TRBD2. Germline CDR1 is SSHAT and CDR2 is FNYEAQ (reference sequence). This CDR3 is built from 13 residues. CDR3 bases: TGTGCTAGCAGCCCCGGGAGGACAGAGACCCAGTACTTC. Its protein is CASSPGRTETQYF. Filled out from reference TRBV7-7 and TRBJ2-5, the complete variable domain reads GAGVSQSPRYKVTKRGQDVTLRCDPISSHATLYWYQQALGQGPEFLTYFNYEAQPDKSGLPSDRFSAERPEGSISTLTIQRTEQRDSAMYRCASSPGRTETQYFGPGTRLLVL.

The rearrangement links TRBV14 to TRBJ1-2, with unresolved D. The CDR3 is made up of 15 amino acids. Trimming took off 1 base at V and 4 bases at J, with 13 bases between the two ends. Germline values: CDR1 SGHDN, CDR2 FVKESK. The CDR3 DNA follows: TGTGCCAGCAGCCAAGTTACGGCAGCACTCTATGGCTACACCTTC. It encodes CASSQVTAALYGYTF.

This clonotype is medium-sized in the sample. The germline gene is not matched at one end of the junction; a read error may be the cause. The chain employs TRBV2 and TRBJ1-2; no definite D call. This CDR3 is 12 amino acids long. The germline V gene has CDR1 SNHLY and CDR2 FYNNEI. CDR3 DNA: TGTGCCAGCAGTGAAGCGTTAGGGAAGTCTCAATTC. It translates to CASSEALGKSQF. The complete variable domain, with remaining parts taken from reference TRBV2 and TRBJ1-2, reads EPEVTQTPSHQVTQMGQEVILRCVPISNHLYFYWYRQILGQKVEFLVSFYNNEISEKSEIFDDQFSVERPDGSNFTLKIRSTKLEDSAMYFCASSEALGKSQFGSGTRLTVV.